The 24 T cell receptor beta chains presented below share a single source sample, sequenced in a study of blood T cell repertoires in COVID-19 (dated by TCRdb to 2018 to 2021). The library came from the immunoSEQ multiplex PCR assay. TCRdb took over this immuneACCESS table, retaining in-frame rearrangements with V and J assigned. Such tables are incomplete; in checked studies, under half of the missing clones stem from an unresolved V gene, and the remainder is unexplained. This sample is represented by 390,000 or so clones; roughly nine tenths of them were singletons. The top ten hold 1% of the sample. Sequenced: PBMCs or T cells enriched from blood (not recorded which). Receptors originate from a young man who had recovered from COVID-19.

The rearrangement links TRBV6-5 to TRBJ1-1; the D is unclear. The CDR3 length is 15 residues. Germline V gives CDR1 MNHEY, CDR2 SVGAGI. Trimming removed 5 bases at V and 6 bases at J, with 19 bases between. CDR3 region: CASSMKADGVAEAFF. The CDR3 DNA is TGTGCCAGCAGTATGAAGGCGGACGGGGTCGCTGAAGCTTTCTTT.

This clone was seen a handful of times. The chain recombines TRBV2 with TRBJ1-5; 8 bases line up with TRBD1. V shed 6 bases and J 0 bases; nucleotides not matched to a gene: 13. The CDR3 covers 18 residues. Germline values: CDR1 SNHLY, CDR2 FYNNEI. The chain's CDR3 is CASRPPTGVWNSNQPQHF. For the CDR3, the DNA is TGTGCCAGCAGGCCCCCGACAGGGGTATGGAATAGCAATCAGCCCCAGCATTTT. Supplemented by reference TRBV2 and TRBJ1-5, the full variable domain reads EPEVTQTPSHQVTQMGQEVILRCVPISNHLYFYWYRQILGQKVEFLVSFYNNEISEKSEIFDDQFSVERPDGSNFTLKIRSTKLEDSAMYFCASRPPTGVWNSNQPQHFGDGTRLSIL.

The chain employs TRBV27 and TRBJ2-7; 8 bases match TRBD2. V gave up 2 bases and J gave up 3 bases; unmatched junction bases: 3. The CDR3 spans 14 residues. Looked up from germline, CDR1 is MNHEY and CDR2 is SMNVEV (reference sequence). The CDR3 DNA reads TGTGCCAGCAGTTTAGCGGGGGGCCTCTACGAGCAGTACTTC. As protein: CASSLAGGLYEQYF.

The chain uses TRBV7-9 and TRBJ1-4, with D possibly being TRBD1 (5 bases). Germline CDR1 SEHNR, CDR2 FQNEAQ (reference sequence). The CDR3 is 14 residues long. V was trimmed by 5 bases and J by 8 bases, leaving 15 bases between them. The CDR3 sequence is CASSVTAKGEKLFF. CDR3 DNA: TGTGCCAGCAGCGTGACAGCCAAGGGGGAAAAACTGTTTTTT.

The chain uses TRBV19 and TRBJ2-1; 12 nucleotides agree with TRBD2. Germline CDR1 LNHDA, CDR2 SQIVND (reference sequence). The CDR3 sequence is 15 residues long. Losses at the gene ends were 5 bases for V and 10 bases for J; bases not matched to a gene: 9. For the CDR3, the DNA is TGTGCCAGTAGTCTCCGACTAGCGGGAGCAGGCGAGCAGTTCTTC. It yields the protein CASSLRLAGAGEQFF.

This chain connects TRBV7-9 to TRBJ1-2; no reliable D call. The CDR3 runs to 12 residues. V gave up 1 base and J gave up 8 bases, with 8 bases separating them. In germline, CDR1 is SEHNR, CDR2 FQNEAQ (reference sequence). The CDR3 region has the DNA TGTGCCAGCAGCTTAGACCAGGCGGGCTACACCTTC. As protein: CASSLDQAGYTF.

CDR3 region: CASSALAGVGGEQYF. The DNA for the CDR3 is TGTGCCAGCAGCGCACTAGCGGGAGTAGGGGGCGAGCAGTACTTC. The chain is built from TRBV3-1 (or the pseudogene TRBV3-2) and TRBJ2-7; 11 nucleotides align to TRBD2. CDR3 size: 15 residues. The junction had 9 bases not matched to a gene; V was cut back by 5 bases and J by 6 bases. In germline, CDR1 is LGHDT, CDR2 YNNKEL (reference sequence).

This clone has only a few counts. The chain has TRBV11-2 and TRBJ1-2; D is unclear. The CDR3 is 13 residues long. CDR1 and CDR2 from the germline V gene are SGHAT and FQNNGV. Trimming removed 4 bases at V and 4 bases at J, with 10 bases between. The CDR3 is CASSSGLGYGYTF. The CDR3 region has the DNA TGTGCCAGCAGCTCCGGGTTAGGCTATGGCTACACCTTC.

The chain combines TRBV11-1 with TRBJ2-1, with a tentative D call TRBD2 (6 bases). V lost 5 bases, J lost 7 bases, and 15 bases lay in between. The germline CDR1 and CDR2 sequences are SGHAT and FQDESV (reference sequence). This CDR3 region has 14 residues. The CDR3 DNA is TGTGCCAGCAGCAGATGGGACTCCGTGAATGAGCAGTTCTTC. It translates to CASSRWDSVNEQFF.

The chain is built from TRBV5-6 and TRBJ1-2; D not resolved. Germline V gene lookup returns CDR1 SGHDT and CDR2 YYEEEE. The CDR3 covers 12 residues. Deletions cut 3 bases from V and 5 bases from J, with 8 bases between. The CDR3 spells CASSSNRYGYTF. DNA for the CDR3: TGTGCCAGCAGCTCCAACCGGTATGGCTACACCTTC.

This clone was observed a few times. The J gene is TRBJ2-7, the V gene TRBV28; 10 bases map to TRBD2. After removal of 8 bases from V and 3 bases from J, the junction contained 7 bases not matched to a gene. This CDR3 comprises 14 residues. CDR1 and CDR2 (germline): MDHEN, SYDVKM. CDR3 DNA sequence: TGTGCCAGCGTCCGGACTAGCGGAAACTACGAGCAGTACTTC. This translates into CASVRTSGNYEQYF.

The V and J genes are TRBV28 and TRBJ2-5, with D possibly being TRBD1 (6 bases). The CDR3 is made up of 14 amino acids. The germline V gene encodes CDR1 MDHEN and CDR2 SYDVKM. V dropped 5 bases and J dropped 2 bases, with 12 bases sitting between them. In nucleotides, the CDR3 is TGTGCCAGCAGTAACGGACAGACTCAAGAGACCCAGTACTTC. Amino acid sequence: CASSNGQTQETQYF. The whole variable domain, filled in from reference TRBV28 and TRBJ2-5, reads DVKVTQSSRYLVKRTGEKVFLECVQDMDHENMFWYRQDPGLGLRLIYFSYDVKMKEKGDIPEGYSVSREKKERFSLILESASTNQTSMYLCASSNGQTQETQYFGPGTRLLVL.

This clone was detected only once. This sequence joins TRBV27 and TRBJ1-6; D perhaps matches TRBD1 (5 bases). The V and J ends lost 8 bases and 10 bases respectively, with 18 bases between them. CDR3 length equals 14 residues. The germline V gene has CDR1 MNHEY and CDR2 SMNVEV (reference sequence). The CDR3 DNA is TGTGCCAGCTCCCTCGGGGAGGGGAGGTCACCCCTCCACTTT. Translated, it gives CASSLGEGRSPLHF.

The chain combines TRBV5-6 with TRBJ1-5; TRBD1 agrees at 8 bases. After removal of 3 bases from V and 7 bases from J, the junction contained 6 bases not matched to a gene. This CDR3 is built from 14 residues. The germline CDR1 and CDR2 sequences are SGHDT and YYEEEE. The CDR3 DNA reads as TGTGCCAGCAGCTCCACAGGGGGGAGCCAGCCCCAGCATTTT. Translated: CASSSTGGSQPQHF.

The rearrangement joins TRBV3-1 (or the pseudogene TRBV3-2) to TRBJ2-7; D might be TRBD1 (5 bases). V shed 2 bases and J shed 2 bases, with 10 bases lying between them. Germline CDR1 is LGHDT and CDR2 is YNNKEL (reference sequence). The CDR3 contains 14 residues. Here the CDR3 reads CASSQRSQAYEQYF. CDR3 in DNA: TGTGCCAGCAGCCAACGTTCACAGGCCTACGAGCAGTACTTC.

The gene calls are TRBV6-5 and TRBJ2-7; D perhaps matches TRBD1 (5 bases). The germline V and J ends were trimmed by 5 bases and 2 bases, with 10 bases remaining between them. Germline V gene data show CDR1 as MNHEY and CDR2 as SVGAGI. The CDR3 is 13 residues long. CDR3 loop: CASSLGQTYEQYF. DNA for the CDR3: TGTGCCAGCAGTCTTGGACAAACCTACGAGCAGTACTTC.

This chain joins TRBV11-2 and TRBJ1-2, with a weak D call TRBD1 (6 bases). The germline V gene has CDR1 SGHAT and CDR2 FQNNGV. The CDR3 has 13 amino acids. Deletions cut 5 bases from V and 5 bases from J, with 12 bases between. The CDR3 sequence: CASSPGETYGYTF. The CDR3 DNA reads TGTGCCAGCAGCCCAGGGGAGACGTATGGCTACACCTTC.

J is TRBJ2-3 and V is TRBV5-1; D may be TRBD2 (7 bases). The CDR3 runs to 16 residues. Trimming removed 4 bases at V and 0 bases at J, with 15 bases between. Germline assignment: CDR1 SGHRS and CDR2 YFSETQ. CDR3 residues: CASSNLGGPSTDTQYF. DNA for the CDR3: TGCGCCAGCAGCAACCTGGGGGGGCCGAGCACAGATACGCAGTATTTT.

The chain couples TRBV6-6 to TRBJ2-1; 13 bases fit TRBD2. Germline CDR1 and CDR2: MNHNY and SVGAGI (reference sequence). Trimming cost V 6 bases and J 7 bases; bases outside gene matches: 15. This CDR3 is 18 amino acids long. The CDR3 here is CASRRPTILAGGRNEQFF. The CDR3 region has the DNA TGTGCCAGCAGACGACCGACCATACTAGCGGGGGGGCGAAATGAGCAGTTCTTC.

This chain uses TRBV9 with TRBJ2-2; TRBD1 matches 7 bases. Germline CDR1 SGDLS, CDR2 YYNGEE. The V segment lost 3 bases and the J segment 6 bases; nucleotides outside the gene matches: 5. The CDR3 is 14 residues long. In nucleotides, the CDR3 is TGTGCCAGCAGCGAATTACAGGGGCCCGGGGAGCTGTTTTTT. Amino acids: CASSELQGPGELFF.

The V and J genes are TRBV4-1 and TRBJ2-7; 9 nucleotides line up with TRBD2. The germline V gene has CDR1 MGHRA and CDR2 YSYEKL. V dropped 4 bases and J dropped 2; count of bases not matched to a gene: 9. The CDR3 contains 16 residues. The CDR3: CASSPLGLAGTYEQYF. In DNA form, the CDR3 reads TGCGCCAGCAGCCCCCTGGGGCTAGCGGGAACCTACGAGCAGTACTTC.

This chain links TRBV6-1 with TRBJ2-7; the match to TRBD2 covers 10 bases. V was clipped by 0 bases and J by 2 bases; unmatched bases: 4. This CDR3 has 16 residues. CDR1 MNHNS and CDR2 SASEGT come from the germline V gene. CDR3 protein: CASSEATSGLTYEQYF. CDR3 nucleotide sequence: TGTGCCAGCAGTGAAGCGACTAGCGGGCTTACCTACGAGCAGTACTTC.

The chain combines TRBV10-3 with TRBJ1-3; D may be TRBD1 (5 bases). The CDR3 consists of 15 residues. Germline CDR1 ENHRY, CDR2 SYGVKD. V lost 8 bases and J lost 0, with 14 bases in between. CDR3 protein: CAIHGGAASGNTIYF. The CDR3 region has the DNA TGTGCCATCCATGGCGGGGCCGCCTCTGGAAACACCATATATTTT.

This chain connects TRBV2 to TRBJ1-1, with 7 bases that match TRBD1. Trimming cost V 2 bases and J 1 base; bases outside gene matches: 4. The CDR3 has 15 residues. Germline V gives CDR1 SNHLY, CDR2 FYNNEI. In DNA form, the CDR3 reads TGTGCCAGCAGTGAACAGGGGGTACGGAACACTGAAGCTTTCTTT. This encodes CASSEQGVRNTEAFF.